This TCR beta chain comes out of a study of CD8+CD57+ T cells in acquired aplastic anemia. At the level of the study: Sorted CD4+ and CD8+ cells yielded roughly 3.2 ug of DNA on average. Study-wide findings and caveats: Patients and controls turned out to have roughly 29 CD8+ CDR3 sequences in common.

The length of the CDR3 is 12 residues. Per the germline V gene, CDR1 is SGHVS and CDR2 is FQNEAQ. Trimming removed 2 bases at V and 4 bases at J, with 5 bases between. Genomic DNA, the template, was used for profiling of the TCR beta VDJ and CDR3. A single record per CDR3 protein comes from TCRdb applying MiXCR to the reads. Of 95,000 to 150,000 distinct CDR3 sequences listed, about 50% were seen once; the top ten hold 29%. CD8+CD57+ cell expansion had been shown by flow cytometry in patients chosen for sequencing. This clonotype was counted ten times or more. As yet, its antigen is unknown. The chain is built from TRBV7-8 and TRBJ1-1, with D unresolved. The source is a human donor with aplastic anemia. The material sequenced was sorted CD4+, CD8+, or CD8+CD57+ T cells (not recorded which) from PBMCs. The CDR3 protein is CASSLSFTEAFF. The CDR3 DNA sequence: TGTGCCAGCAGCTTATCTTTCACTGAAGCTTTCTTT.